A single sample gave rise to the 26 T cell receptor beta chains below, sequenced in a study of T-cell reconstitution after alpha-beta-depleted transplantation in children. Researchers prepared the TCRbeta library using unique molecular identifiers, the study reports. TCRdb independently ran MiXCR on the PCR reads; one entry per CDR3 protein. The profile covers about a million distinct CDR3 sequences, with roughly 29% appearing a single time and around 30% taken by the ten largest. The specimen was PBMCs, mostly from graft donor cells, collected 360 days after TCRalphabeta/CD19-depleted stem cell transplant. These TCRs come from a boy younger than two who had a stem cell transplant for SCID, so the T cells may come from the graft donor.

The rearrangement links TRBV7-8 to TRBJ2-2; perhaps TRBD2 as D (6 bases). Deletions cut 1 base from V and 6 bases from J, with 12 bases between. Germline lookup yields CDR1 SGHVS and CDR2 FQNEAQ. There are 15 residues in the CDR3. This CDR3 reads CASSLGRRVAGELFF. CDR3 bases: TGTGCCAGCAGCTTAGGCAGGAGGGTCGCCGGGGAGCTGTTTTTT.

This clonotype was detected only a few times. The J gene is TRBJ1-1, the V gene TRBV7-2; 8 nucleotides agree with TRBD1. The CDR3 consists of 15 residues. The V gene's germline CDR1 is SGHTA and CDR2 FQGNSA. The J segment lost 6 bases and the V segment lost 1 base, leaving 7 bases of the junction unmatched. The CDR3: CASSLGTGRTAEAFF. The CDR3 DNA reads TGTGCCAGCAGCTTAGGGACAGGGCGGACGGCTGAAGCTTTCTTT.

A few counts support this clonotype. The chain couples TRBV5-5 to TRBJ2-7; D possibly corresponds to TRBD2 (5 bases). Looked up from germline, CDR1 is SGHKS and CDR2 is YYEKEE (reference sequence). The CDR3 sequence is 12 residues long. Trimming left V 7 bases short and J 5 bases short, with 13 bases between. The DNA of the CDR3 is TGTGCCAGCCACCGGGATCTCCACGAGCAGTACTTC. Translation: CASHRDLHEQYF.

This chain joins TRBV18 and TRBJ2-2; 7 bases are shared with TRBD1. The CDR3 has 16 amino acids. The V gene end was trimmed by 3 bases and the J gene end by 4 bases; junction bases not matched to a gene: 8. CDR1 and CDR2 (germline): KGHSH, LQKENI. The CDR3 bases are TGTGCCAGCTCACCGTCGGGACAGATGATCACCGGGGAGCTGTTTTTT. Translated, it gives CASSPSGQMITGELFF. The full variable domain, its missing parts supplied by reference TRBV18 and TRBJ2-2, is NAGVMQNPRHLVRRRGQEARLRCSPMKGHSHVYWYRQLPEEGLKFMVYLQKENIIDESGMPKERFSAEFPKEGPSILRIQQVVRGDSAAYFCASSPSGQMITGELFFGEGSRLTVL.

This clonotype was counted a few times. V and J are TRBV25-1 and TRBJ2-1; 11 nucleotides match TRBD2. CDR3 size: 18 residues. The V and J ends lost 4 bases and 0 bases, in that order; junction bases with no gene match: 8. Germline V gene data show CDR1 as MGHDK and CDR2 as SYGVNS. The CDR3 DNA reads as TGTGCCAGCAGTGGAACATTAGCGGGGGGGATCTCCTACAATGAGCAGTTCTTC. Residues: CASSGTLAGGISYNEQFF.

This clonotype was seen repeatedly, ten times or more. This chain uses TRBV5-1 with TRBJ2-5, with D possibly TRBD2 on 6 matching bases. V lost 4 bases and J lost 5, with 12 bases in between. The CDR3 is 13 amino acids. Looked up from germline, CDR1 is SGHRS and CDR2 is YFSETQ. DNA of the CDR3: TGCGCCAGCAGCAAGGAGGGTAGGGAGACCCAGTACTTC. It specifies CASSKEGRETQYF.

This clonotype has just a few counts. The J gene is TRBJ2-1, the V gene TRBV7-2; D gene uncertain. The CDR3 spans 14 residues. V lost 1 base and J lost 6, with 10 bases in between. Per the germline V gene, CDR1 is SGHTA and CDR2 is FQGNSA. CDR3 residues: CASSLVRRTNEQFF. DNA for the CDR3: TGTGCCAGCAGCTTAGTGAGGCGGACCAATGAGCAGTTCTTC.

The J gene is TRBJ1-1, the V gene TRBV7-9; D is uncertain. Germline assignment: CDR1 SEHNR and CDR2 FQNEAQ (reference sequence). The CDR3 loop spans 14 amino acids. Trimming shortened V by 5 bases and J by 0 bases, and 10 bases separated the two germline ends. CDR3 coding DNA: TGTGCCAGCAGCCGCCCTCCCCTGAACACTGAAGCTTTCTTT. Encoded protein: CASSRPPLNTEAFF.

The table lists this clonotype with a few counts. The CDR3 reads CASSLERGGGARGYTF. The CDR3 region has the DNA TGCGCCAGCAGCTTGGAAAGGGGTGGAGGGGCTAGAGGCTACACCTTC. V is TRBV5-1 and J is TRBJ1-2; maybe TRBD1 (5 bases). V shed 0 bases and J shed 8 bases, with 20 bases lying between them. The CDR3 is 16 amino acids. Looked up from germline, CDR1 is SGHRS and CDR2 is YFSETQ.

The rearrangement joins TRBV27 to TRBJ2-7; 9 positions agree with TRBD1. The CDR3 runs to 14 residues. The ends lost 7 bases at V and 3 bases at J; junction bases unmatched: 7. Germline loops: CDR1 MNHEY, CDR2 SMNVEV (reference sequence). The chain's CDR3 is CASKLQGAHYEQYF. CDR3 in DNA: TGTGCCAGCAAACTACAGGGGGCGCACTACGAGCAGTACTTC.

This clonotype has a count of ten or more. V usage is TRBV20-1 and J usage is TRBJ1-1; a weak D match, TRBD1 (6 bases). This CDR3 is 12 amino acids long. Trimming took 5 bases from V and 6 from J, leaving 13 bases between them. CDR1 DFQATT and CDR2 SNEGSKA come from the germline V gene (reference sequence). The CDR3 reads CSASGASAEAFF. The CDR3 coding sequence is TGCAGTGCTTCAGGGGCCAGCGCTGAAGCTTTCTTT.

The chain links TRBV4-1 to TRBJ1-1; 8 nucleotides line up with TRBD1. This CDR3 has 16 amino acids. Germline values: CDR1 MGHRA, CDR2 YSYEKL. Trimming cost V 2 bases and J 1 base; bases outside gene matches: 6. In DNA form, the CDR3 reads TGCGCCAGCAGCCAATATACCGGGACAGGGAACACTGAAGCTTTCTTT. It is translated as CASSQYTGTGNTEAFF.

This chain links TRBV9 with TRBJ2-1, with a tentative D call TRBD1 (6 bases). V was clipped by 2 bases and J by 5 bases, with 20 bases between them. The CDR3 loop spans 17 amino acids. Germline CDR1 reads SGDLS; CDR2 reads YYNGEE. Here the CDR3 reads CASSVHPTGYEDNEQFF. The CDR3 DNA sequence: TGTGCCAGCAGCGTCCACCCCACAGGGTATGAAGACAATGAGCAGTTCTTC. The full variable domain, its missing parts supplied by reference TRBV9 and TRBJ2-1, is DSGVTQTPKHLITATGQRVTLRCSPRSGDLSVYWYQQSLDQGLQFLIQYYNGEERAKGNILERFSAQQFPDLHSELNLSSLELGDSALYFCASSVHPTGYEDNEQFFGPGTRLTVL.

The rearrangement uses TRBV2 and TRBJ1-1; D unresolved. The V and J ends lost 7 bases and 1 base respectively, with 13 bases between them. The CDR3 covers 14 residues. In germline, CDR1 is SNHLY, CDR2 FYNNEI. The CDR3 protein is CASMYEAGNTEAFF. The DNA for the CDR3 is TGTGCCAGCATGTACGAGGCAGGGAACACTGAAGCTTTCTTT. The full variable domain, in which reference TRBV2 and TRBJ1-1 provide the parts outside the CDR3, is EPEVTQTPSHQVTQMGQEVILRCVPISNHLYFYWYRQILGQKVEFLVSFYNNEISEKSEIFDDQFSVERPDGSNFTLKIRSTKLEDSAMYFCASMYEAGNTEAFFGQGTRLTVV.

V gene TRBV28 combines with J gene TRBJ1-2; the D gene is possibly TRBD1 (5 bases). CDR1 is MDHEN and CDR2 is SYDVKM in the germline V gene. V shed 3 bases and J shed 10 bases, with 12 bases lying between them. There are 12 residues in the CDR3. The CDR3 spells CASSFGARDYTF. DNA of the CDR3: TGTGCCAGCAGTTTCGGGGCGCGAGACTACACCTTC.

This clonotype was picked up a small number of times. In DNA, the CDR3 is TGTGCCAGCAGCTTAGAACAAATCTACGAGCAGTACTTC. The encoded protein is CASSLEQIYEQYF. V gene TRBV5-6 combines with J gene TRBJ2-7; D is uncertain. Deletions cut 2 bases from V and 3 bases from J, with 9 bases between. The CDR3 sequence is 13 residues long. The germline V gene encodes CDR1 SGHDT and CDR2 YYEEEE.

J is TRBJ2-7 and V is TRBV20-1, with D perhaps matching TRBD1 (6 bases). Looked up from germline, CDR1 is DFQATT and CDR2 is SNEGSKA (reference sequence). The CDR3 has 14 amino acids. With 0 bases removed from V and 0 bases from J, the gap between germline ends came to 9 bases. The CDR3 loop reads CSAREDSVSYEQYF. The CDR3 coding sequence is TGCAGTGCTAGAGAGGACAGCGTCTCCTACGAGCAGTACTTC.

This clonotype was detected only a few times. The V call is TRBV2, the J call TRBJ2-5; D is perhaps TRBD1 (5 bases). V was clipped by 4 bases and J by 4 bases, with 10 bases between them. Germline V gives CDR1 SNHLY, CDR2 FYNNEI. This CDR3 comprises 13 residues. DNA for the CDR3: TGTGCCAGCAGTGGCAGGGTAGCAGAGACCCAGTACTTC. Translating it yields CASSGRVAETQYF. Combining the CDR3 with reference TRBV2 and TRBJ2-5 gives the whole variable domain EPEVTQTPSHQVTQMGQEVILRCVPISNHLYFYWYRQILGQKVEFLVSFYNNEISEKSEIFDDQFSVERPDGSNFTLKIRSTKLEDSAMYFCASSGRVAETQYFGPGTRLLVL.

The V gene is TRBV5-1, the J gene TRBJ2-3, with D maybe TRBD1 (6 bases). The CDR3 sequence is 13 residues long. V lost 2 bases, J lost 5 bases, and 9 bases lay in between. Germline V gives CDR1 SGHRS, CDR2 YFSETQ. The CDR3 region has the DNA TGCGCCAGCAGCTTTTCGGGACAAGATACGCAGTATTTT. Translation gives CASSFSGQDTQYF.

There are a few counts of this clonotype. The CDR3 DNA is TGTGCCAGCAGCGTAGGAGGGACCGCCAAAAACATTCAGTACTTC. This sequence encodes CASSVGGTAKNIQYF. This sequence joins TRBV9 and TRBJ2-4; possibly TRBD1 or TRBD2 for D (5 bases each). With 0 bases removed from V and 1 base from J, the gap between germline ends came to 8 bases. The CDR3 runs to 15 residues. Germline-derived CDR1 and CDR2 are SGDLS and YYNGEE.

Only a few counts were recorded for this clonotype. The V and J genes are TRBV12-3 or TRBV12-4 and TRBJ2-3, with 8 nucleotides matching TRBD2. CDR3 length: 16 amino acids. J was trimmed by 2 bases and V by 3 bases; bases with no gene match: 7. The CDR3 DNA follows: TGTGCCAGCAGTTTTTTGGCGGGGGGCCTCACAGATACGCAGTATTTT. It is translated as CASSFLAGGLTDTQYF.

This clonotype was counted only a few times. V usage is TRBV10-3 and J usage is TRBJ2-7; D perhaps matches TRBD1 (5 bases). V dropped 2 bases and J dropped 1 base, with 12 bases sitting between them. This CDR3 has 15 amino acids. Germline V CDR1 and CDR2: ENHRY, SYGVKD. Here the CDR3 reads CAISEAGKGSYEQYF. CDR3 nucleotide sequence: TGTGCCATCAGTGAGGCAGGAAAGGGGTCCTACGAGCAGTACTTC.

This chain connects TRBV29-1 to TRBJ2-5; no firm D call. This CDR3 spans 12 amino acids. Germline V gene data show CDR1 as SQVTM and CDR2 as ANQGSEA. Trimming left V 0 bases short and J 5 bases short, with 7 bases between. Written as DNA, the CDR3 is TGCAGCGTTGAAGATCGTACCGAGACCCAGTACTTC. Protein: CSVEDRTETQYF.

This chain uses TRBV28 with TRBJ2-2; TRBD2 matches at 13 bases. Germline lookup yields CDR1 MDHEN and CDR2 SYDVKM. The V and J ends lost 5 bases and 4 bases, in that order; junction bases with no gene match: 7. The CDR3 runs 17 residues. The CDR3 bases are TGTGCCAGCAGTCTCGGGACTAGCGGGGTCTTCACCGGGGAGCTGTTTTTT. Translation gives CASSLGTSGVFTGELFF.

The chain recombines TRBV6-1 with TRBJ2-1, with 11 bases aligning to TRBD2. The CDR3 length is 15 residues. The V and J ends lost 5 bases and 8 bases, in that order; junction bases with no gene match: 8. Per germline, CDR1 MNHNS and CDR2 SASEGT. CDR3 in amino acids: CASSPTSGGFHEQFF. In DNA form, the CDR3 reads TGTGCCAGCAGTCCTACTAGCGGGGGATTCCATGAGCAGTTCTTC.

The chain is built from TRBV15 and TRBJ1-2; a weak D match, TRBD1 (5 bases). Trimming cost V 4 bases and J 1 base, with 7 bases left between them. Germline CDR1 reads LNHNV; CDR2 reads YYDKDF (reference sequence). The CDR3 sequence is 13 residues long. In nucleotides, the CDR3 is TGTGCCACCAGCATCAGGGTTAACTATGGCTACACCTTC. Encoded protein: CATSIRVNYGYTF.